The 31 T cell receptor beta chains reported below all come from one sample, sequenced in a study of cytomegalovirus exposure and HLA in healthy donors. Both 60 Vbeta primers and 13 Jbeta primers went into the PCR. The method was immunoSEQ multiplex PCR; TCRdb's version includes in-frame clones alone and lacks a portion of them. This sample lists 130,000 or so clones; its ten largest clones have about 2.2%. Sequenced: PBMCs. The receptors were sampled from a woman aged 18-29 years in good health and CMV-seronegative.

J is TRBJ2-1 and V is TRBV6-6; maybe TRBD2 (6 bases). Germline CDR1 is MNHNY and CDR2 is SVGAGI (reference sequence). Trimming removed 7 bases from V and 6 bases from J, with 16 bases in between. The CDR3 is 14 residues long. CDR3 sequence reads: CASTREATRNEQFF. Written as DNA, the CDR3 is TGTGCCAGCACCAGGGAGGCTACGCGCAATGAGCAGTTCTTC.

The chain is built from TRBV4-3 and TRBJ1-4, with a tentative D call TRBD1 (6 bases). Germline-derived CDR1 and CDR2 are LGHNA and YSLEER. Deletions cut 4 bases from V and 4 bases from J, with 16 bases between. This CDR3 spans 16 amino acids. The CDR3 DNA reads as TGCGCCAGCAGCCGGAATCCAGGGGATCGTAATGAAAAACTGTTTTTT. Encoded protein: CASSRNPGDRNEKLFF.

The V gene is TRBV11-2, the J gene TRBJ2-1; perhaps TRBD2 as D (6 bases). Looked up from germline, CDR1 is SGHAT and CDR2 is FQNNGV. The V gene lost 5 bases and the J gene lost 4 bases, with 18 bases spanning the gap. The CDR3 length is 16 residues. In nucleotides, the CDR3 is TGTGCCAGCAGCAAATCGCCCCCTGGGAGGTACAATGAGCAGTTCTTC. Translation gives CASSKSPPGRYNEQFF.

In DNA form, the CDR3 reads TGTGCCAGCAGCTTAACCAACCACAGCCCCGAAGCTTTCTTT. It codes for CASSLTNHSPEAFF. The chain links TRBV7-3 to TRBJ1-1; no definite D call. Germline V lookup: CDR1 SGHTA, CDR2 FQGTGA. The CDR3 runs to 14 residues. The germline V and J ends were trimmed by 0 bases and 8 bases, with 13 bases remaining between them.

V usage is TRBV11-1 and J usage is TRBJ1-2, with 8 bases aligning to TRBD1. V trimming: 5 bases; J trimming: 4 bases; junction bases outside the gene matches: 6. From germline, CDR1 is SGHAT and CDR2 FQDESV (reference sequence). The CDR3 covers 14 residues. DNA of the CDR3: TGTGCCAGCAGCCCTGGGACAGGCCTCTATGGCTACACCTTC. Amino acid sequence: CASSPGTGLYGYTF.

V is TRBV28 and J is TRBJ2-5, with 13 bases lining up with TRBD2. This CDR3 contains 16 residues. J lost 5 bases, V lost 3 bases, and 6 bases had no gene match. Germline V lookup: CDR1 MDHEN, CDR2 SYDVKM. The CDR3 loop reads CASSLWTSGGVETQYF. The CDR3 coding sequence is TGTGCCAGCAGTTTGTGGACTAGCGGGGGAGTGGAGACCCAGTACTTC.

This chain links TRBV6-1 with TRBJ2-1, with TRBD2 identical over 9 bases. Germline-derived CDR1 and CDR2 are MNHNS and SASEGT. The V segment lost 10 bases and the J segment 5 bases; nucleotides outside the gene matches: 9. This CDR3 is 14 amino acids long. CDR3 DNA sequence: TGTGCCATCCAGACTAGCGGAGAGCACAATGAGCAGTTCTTC. It encodes CAIQTSGEHNEQFF.

This chain uses TRBV6-1 with TRBJ2-1; 7 bases are shared with TRBD2. Germline loops: CDR1 MNHNS, CDR2 SASEGT. The V gene end was trimmed by 1 base and the J gene end by 6 bases; junction bases not matched to a gene: 6. The length of the CDR3 is 15 residues. This chain's CDR3 is CASSEVDGTINEQFF. The CDR3 DNA reads TGTGCCAGCAGTGAAGTCGATGGGACTATCAATGAGCAGTTCTTC.

The J gene is TRBJ2-1, the V gene TRBV30, with D tentatively TRBD2 (6 bases). Between the trimmed V and J ends, which lost 2 bases and 7 bases, there was a span of 18 bases. CDR3 length: 15 residues. Germline CDR1 reads GTSNPN; CDR2 reads SVGIG (reference sequence). CDR3 region: CAWSFRVAVGNEQFF. DNA of the CDR3: TGTGCCTGGAGTTTTCGGGTAGCGGTGGGGAATGAGCAGTTCTTC.

The chain recombines TRBV6-5 with TRBJ2-6, with TRBD1 identical over 7 bases. The CDR3 totals 16 residues. Germline V CDR1 and CDR2: MNHEY, SVGAGI. V dropped 6 bases and J dropped 9; count of bases not matched to a gene: 14. This CDR3 reads CASRYAGPRDSNVLTF. The CDR3 coding sequence is TGTGCCAGCAGGTACGCAGGCCCACGGGACAGCAACGTCCTGACTTTC.

V usage is TRBV7-8 and J usage is TRBJ1-1; D is unresolved. Trimming took 6 bases from V and 5 from J, leaving 13 bases between them. Germline lookup yields CDR1 SGHVS and CDR2 FQNEAQ. The CDR3 is made up of 13 amino acids. CDR3: CASRYSGGTEAFF. DNA of the CDR3: TGTGCCAGCAGATATTCAGGAGGAACTGAAGCTTTCTTT.

V gene TRBV19 combines with J gene TRBJ1-5; D may be TRBD1 (6 bases). The V and J ends lost 6 bases and 5 bases respectively, with 17 bases between them. Germline V gives CDR1 LNHDA, CDR2 SQIVND (reference sequence). CDR3 size: 15 residues. CDR3 amino acids: CASSQLGTLDQPQHF. CDR3 DNA sequence: TGTGCCAGTAGCCAATTAGGGACATTAGATCAGCCCCAGCATTTT.

The genes are TRBV9 and TRBJ2-5; no clear D. The CDR3 extends over 13 amino acids. Deletions cut 0 bases from V and 2 bases from J, with 5 bases between. Germline V lookup: CDR1 SGDLS, CDR2 YYNGEE. The CDR3 sequence: CASSVGLQETQYF. For the CDR3, the DNA is TGTGCCAGCAGCGTAGGCCTACAAGAGACCCAGTACTTC.

J is TRBJ2-2 and V is TRBV2; TRBD2 matches at 7 bases. V was pared by 2 bases and J by 4 bases, with 4 bases of the junction left unmatched. Germline V gives CDR1 SNHLY, CDR2 FYNNEI. The CDR3 contains 15 residues. The CDR3 DNA sequence: TGTGCCAGCAGTGAAAGCGGGGCCAGCACCGGGGAGCTGTTTTTT. Protein sequence: CASSESGASTGELFF.

The CDR3: CSVGEGRDEQYF. DNA for the CDR3: TGCAGCGTTGGGGAGGGCCGAGACGAGCAGTACTTC. This sequence joins TRBV29-1 and TRBJ2-5; 7 bases are shared with TRBD2. The J call could be wrong; TRBJ2-7 is a better fit for the DNA end. Germline CDR1 is SQVTM and CDR2 is ANQGSEA. The CDR3 loop spans 12 amino acids.

This rearrangement joins TRBV19 to TRBJ1-2; unclear D gene. The CDR3 length is 15 residues. Germline CDR1 and CDR2: LNHDA and SQIVND (reference sequence). The V gene lost 6 bases and the J gene lost 0 bases, with 14 bases spanning the gap. The CDR3 spells CASRRGWGANYGYTF. CDR3 coding DNA: TGTGCCAGTAGAAGAGGATGGGGAGCTAACTATGGCTACACCTTC. The complete variable domain, with remaining parts taken from reference TRBV19 and TRBJ1-2, reads DGGITQSPKYLFRKEGQNVTLSCEQNLNHDAMYWYRQDPGQGLRLIYYSQIVNDFQKGDIAEGYSVSREKKESFPLTVTSAQKNPTAFYLCASRRGWGANYGYTFGSGTRLTVV.

The chain uses TRBV23-1 and TRBJ1-1, with D maybe TRBD1 (5 bases). TRBV23-1 is an open reading frame, and its role is uncertain. The germline V and J ends were trimmed by 0 bases and 0 bases, with 8 bases remaining between them. The CDR3 contains 15 residues. As DNA, the CDR3 is TGCGCCAGCAGTCAATCGGGCAGGGTGAACACTGAAGCTTTCTTT. This codes for CASSQSGRVNTEAFF.

This chain connects TRBV7-9 to TRBJ1-1, with a weak D call TRBD1 (5 bases). V gave up 0 bases and J gave up 3 bases, with 8 bases separating them. The germline gives CDR1 SEHNR, CDR2 FQNEAQ (reference sequence). The CDR3 extends over 14 amino acids. The CDR3 loop is CASSLAQGYTEAFF. CDR3 DNA: TGTGCCAGCAGCTTAGCGCAGGGTTACACTGAAGCTTTCTTT.

The chain recombines TRBV2 with TRBJ2-3; unclear D gene. Between the trimmed V and J ends, which lost 7 bases and 2 bases, there was a span of 13 bases. The CDR3 is made up of 14 amino acids. Germline V gene sequence: CDR1 SNHLY, CDR2 FYNNEI. CDR3 in DNA: TGTGCCAGCACCCGGAGACTTAACACAGATACGCAGTATTTT. Amino acids: CASTRRLNTDTQYF.

The chain carries TRBV18 and TRBJ1-2, with D possibly being TRBD1 (6 bases). V lost 3 bases to trimming and J lost 4 bases, with 9 bases between them. Germline V CDR1 and CDR2: KGHSH, LQKENI. The CDR3 sequence is 13 residues long. CDR3 region: CASSPVDSYGYTF. The DNA of the CDR3 is TGTGCCAGCTCACCCGTGGACAGCTATGGCTACACCTTC.

The chain carries TRBV19 and TRBJ1-4; 10 bases map to TRBD1. The CDR3 spans 15 residues. Trimming at V came to 3 bases and at J to 7 bases, leaving 5 bases not matched to a gene. Per the germline V gene, CDR1 is LNHDA and CDR2 is SQIVND (reference sequence). The CDR3, as DNA: TGTGCCAGTAGTATCCGACAGGGGGCGCCTGAAAAACTGTTTTTT. Amino acids: CASSIRQGAPEKLFF.

The chain employs TRBV18 and TRBJ1-1; possibly TRBD1 for D (6 bases). Trimming pared 6 bases from V and 1 base from J, leaving 15 bases between. The germline gives CDR1 KGHSH, CDR2 LQKENI. The CDR3 is 15 amino acids. The CDR3 DNA follows: TGTGCCAGCTCTCCCCCCGGGACAAAGAACACTGAAGCTTTCTTT. This sequence encodes CASSPPGTKNTEAFF.

Regarding this clone: The sample contains more than one DNA sequence encoding this CDR3. V gene TRBV5-4 combines with J gene TRBJ2-1; D may be TRBD1 (5 bases). This CDR3 comprises 15 residues. Germline values: CDR1 SGHNT, CDR2 YYREEE (reference sequence). V lost 0 bases and J lost 0, with 7 bases in between. CDR3 in amino acids: CASSLDRSSYNEQFF. The CDR3 DNA is TGTGCCAGCAGCTTGGACAGGAGCTCCTACAATGAGCAGTTCTTC.

The chain combines TRBV7-3 with TRBJ2-3; possibly TRBD1 for D (5 bases). This CDR3 contains 14 residues. CDR1 and CDR2 from the germline V gene are SGHTA and FQGTGA. Trimming took off 3 bases at V and 8 bases at J, with 15 bases between the two ends. CDR3 amino acids: CASSFQGEKGTQYF. DNA of the CDR3: TGTGCCAGCAGCTTCCAGGGCGAGAAGGGTACGCAGTATTTT.

The chain couples TRBV5-1 to TRBJ2-7; 8 bases are a match to TRBD1. The germline V gene encodes CDR1 SGHRS and CDR2 YFSETQ. There are 14 residues in the CDR3. After removal of 4 bases from V and 6 bases from J, the junction contained 9 bases not matched to a gene. The CDR3 is CASSERQGRGEQYF. The CDR3 DNA reads TGCGCCAGCAGCGAACGACAGGGGAGAGGCGAGCAGTACTTC.

This chain uses TRBV27 with TRBJ2-1, with TRBD2 matching over 10 bases. The J segment lost 3 bases and the V segment lost 7 bases, leaving 15 bases of the junction unmatched. Germline V lookup: CDR1 MNHEY, CDR2 SMNVEV (reference sequence). The CDR3 has 18 residues. CDR3 amino acids: CASKRAGSGRGGYNEQFF. Here the CDR3 DNA reads TGTGCCAGCAAGCGTGCGGGAAGCGGGAGGGGAGGCTACAATGAGCAGTTCTTC.

The rearrangement links TRBV7-2 to TRBJ2-3; D gene uncertain. The V end lost 5 bases, the J end lost 4 bases, and 10 bases lay between the germline ends. This CDR3 has 13 residues. From germline, CDR1 is SGHTA and CDR2 FQGNSA. The CDR3 loop reads CASSGQLADTQYF. DNA of the CDR3: TGTGCCAGCAGCGGGCAGTTGGCAGATACGCAGTATTTT.

V gene TRBV4-2 combines with J gene TRBJ2-2; D gene uncertain. In germline, CDR1 is LGHNA, CDR2 YNFKEQ. The CDR3 contains 13 residues. V lost 4 bases and J 7 bases, leaving 10 bases between the germline ends. This CDR3 reads CASSPEEDGELFF. The CDR3 bases are TGTGCCAGCAGCCCCGAAGAGGACGGGGAGCTGTTTTTT.

V is TRBV4-1 and J is TRBJ2-5; 9 bases are a match to TRBD2. The CDR3 has 15 residues. V shed 1 base, J shed 5 bases, and the junction held 5 bases outside the gene matches. Germline CDR1 reads MGHRA; CDR2 reads YSYEKL. The CDR3 protein is CASSQVGLAWETQYF. CDR3 bases: TGCGCCAGCAGCCAAGTTGGACTAGCGTGGGAGACCCAGTACTTC.

The chain is built from TRBV2 and TRBJ2-1; 14 nucleotides line up with TRBD2. This CDR3 has 15 residues. The germline V gene has CDR1 SNHLY and CDR2 FYNNEI. Trimming cost V 3 bases and J 8 bases; bases outside gene matches: 3. As DNA, the CDR3 is TGTGCCAGCAGTGATGGGACTAGCGGGAGCTATGAGCAGTTCTTC. The encoded protein is CASSDGTSGSYEQFF.

Written as DNA, the CDR3 is TGTGCCAGCAGTTCCTCCGGGACTAGCGTAACAGATACGCAGTATTTT. It translates to CASSSSGTSVTDTQYF. The chain uses TRBV6-5 and TRBJ2-3; TRBD2 agrees at 10 bases. The CDR3 is made up of 16 amino acids. V shed 4 bases and J 3 bases; nucleotides not matched to a gene: 7. From germline, CDR1 is MNHEY and CDR2 SVGAGI.